Described below is a single TCR beta chain sequence and its context. The antigen this receptor binds is unknown. Per-base quality was not reported, and no clone a single base away is much larger than it. This record comes from a study of blood T cell repertoires in COVID-19 (TCRdb year 2020). About the study as a whole: Samples from collaborators originated in the United States, Italy and Spain and spanned both the acute and convalescent phases of COVID-19. The material from the prospective study consisted of cDNA or gDNA derived from T cells, B-cell-depleted T cells, or PBMCs. The dataset comprised deeply sampled blood TCRbeta repertoires from subjects exposed to, actively infected with, or recovered from COVID-19. The repertoires were released in a freely available public database meant as a resource for research on the immune response to SARS-CoV-2. The samples were drawn from two sources: the first 160 participants of the ongoing ImmuneRACE study, and fewer than 1,500 subjects contributed by 6 global collaborators. Nearly every sample came with metadata listing a de-identified subject ID, COVID-19 status, age in years and sex. Where available, HLA class I and class II types were taken from metadata supplied by the sample provider and were not determined by assay-based typing. Overall results and qualifications from the work: How much clinical and demographic metadata was included differed by source and by participant, and the metadata was provided uncurated.

TCRbeta CDR3 regions were amplified from genomic DNA using the immunoSEQ Assay, a bias-controlled multiplex PCR. The paper's processing steps were these. Within the assay, amplification of reference gene primers was used to estimate how many nucleated cells each sample contained. To quantify the absolute abundance of each unique TCRbeta CDR3 rearrangement, sequence reads were collapsed and filtered. For each sample, productive Simpson clonality was calculated by taking the square root of Simpson's diversity index across productive rearrangements. The table comes from immuneACCESS by way of TCRdb, which keeps in-frame sequences with V and J called. Part of the clones is missing from these tables; in studies checked, under half for an unresolved V gene and the rest for unknown reasons. V, J and clone size derive from that table, while D and trimming were established from the DNA sequence. The sample table records around 330,000 clones; around 90% of these occur just once. 2% to 3% of the sample lies in the top ten.

The germline V gene specifies SGHAT as CDR1 and FQNNGV as CDR2. CDR3 length: 17 amino acids, cysteine to phenylalanine. Only the CDR3 region is kept as DNA, spanning 51 bases read in frame from base 1. V is trimmed back by 1 base and J by 4 bases, and the junction contains 11 bases that no gene match accounts for. Participants in the prospective study were aged roughly 18 to 95 years, lived in over 20 United States geographic areas, and enrolled through a virtual design. To assign participants to cohorts, the prospective study relied on clinical history that participants themselves reported in a screening survey and a study questionnaire. ImmuneRACE Cohort 3 recovered participants were defined by two consecutive negative NP/OP PCR tests, healthcare professional clearance, or symptom resolution. In the prospective study, mobile phlebotomists collected whole blood, serum and a nasopharyngeal or oropharyngeal swab from each participant. Additional blood draws and questionnaires over a 2-month period could optionally be provided by prospective study participants. Prospective study blood samples were shipped either frozen or at room temperature before DNA extraction.

Sample: PBMCs or T cells enriched from blood (not recorded which). Rearrangement joined TRBV11-2 to TRBJ2-3, with 7 middle bases fitting TRBD2. The TCR comes from a man in his sixties who had recovered from COVID-19. The DNA reads as follows: TGTGCCAGCAGCTTAGTTGTTGGCGGGAGTGGTGCAGATACGCAGTATTTT. This yields the protein CASSLVVGGSGADTQYF.